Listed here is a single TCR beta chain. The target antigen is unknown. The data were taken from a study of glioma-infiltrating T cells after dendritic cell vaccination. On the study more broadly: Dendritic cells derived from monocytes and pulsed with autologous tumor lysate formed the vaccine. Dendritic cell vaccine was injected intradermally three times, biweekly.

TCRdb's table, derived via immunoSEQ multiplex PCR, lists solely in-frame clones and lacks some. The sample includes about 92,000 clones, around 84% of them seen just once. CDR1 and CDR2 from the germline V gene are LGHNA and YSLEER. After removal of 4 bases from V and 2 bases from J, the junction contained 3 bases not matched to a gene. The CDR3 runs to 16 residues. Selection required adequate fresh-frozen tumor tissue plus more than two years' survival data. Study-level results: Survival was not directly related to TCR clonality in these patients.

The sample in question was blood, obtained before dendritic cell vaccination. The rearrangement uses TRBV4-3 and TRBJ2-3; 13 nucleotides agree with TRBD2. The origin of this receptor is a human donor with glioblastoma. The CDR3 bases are TGCGCCAGCAGCCTCGGGACTAGCGGGGTCACAGATACGCAGTATTTT. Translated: CASSLGTSGVTDTQYF.